This entry describes one T cell receptor (beta chain). These data come from a study of blood T cell repertoires in COVID-19. Study as a whole: In each case, the material was cDNA or gDNA derived from T cells, B-cell-depleted T cells, or PBMCs.

The junction had 5 bases not matched to a gene; V was cut back by 5 bases and J by 0 bases. The CDR3 contains 15 residues. CDR1 SQVTM and CDR2 ANQGSEA come from the germline V gene. Sequencing was performed with immunoSEQ multiplex PCR; in TCRdb, only in-frame clones are kept and a portion is missing. The sample records 200,000 to 250,000 clones, roughly four fifths being singletons. The chain joins TRBV29-1 to TRBJ2-3, with TRBD2 matching over 10 bases. Sequencing was done on a sample of PBMCs or T cells enriched from blood (not recorded which). This TCR was sampled from a man aged 35-49 years who had recovered from COVID-19. CDR3 amino acids: CSVKTTSGSTDTQYF. CDR3 nucleotide sequence: TGCAGCGTTAAAACGACTAGCGGGAGCACAGATACGCAGTATTTT.